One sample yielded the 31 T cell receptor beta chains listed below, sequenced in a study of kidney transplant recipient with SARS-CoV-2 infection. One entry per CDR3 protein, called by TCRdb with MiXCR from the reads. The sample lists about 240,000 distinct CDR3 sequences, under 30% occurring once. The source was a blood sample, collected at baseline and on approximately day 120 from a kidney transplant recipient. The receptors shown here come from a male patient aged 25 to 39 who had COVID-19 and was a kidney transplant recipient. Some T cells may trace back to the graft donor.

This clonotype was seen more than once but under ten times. The chain's CDR3 is CASSLARATDTQYF. Written as DNA, the CDR3 is TGTGCCAGCAGCTTGGCTAGGGCCACAGATACGCAGTATTTT. This rearrangement joins TRBV5-4 to TRBJ2-3; D ambiguous. The CDR3 runs 14 residues. The V gene lost 0 bases and the J gene lost 2 bases, with 7 bases spanning the gap. CDR1 is SGHNT and CDR2 is YYREEE in the germline V gene (reference sequence).

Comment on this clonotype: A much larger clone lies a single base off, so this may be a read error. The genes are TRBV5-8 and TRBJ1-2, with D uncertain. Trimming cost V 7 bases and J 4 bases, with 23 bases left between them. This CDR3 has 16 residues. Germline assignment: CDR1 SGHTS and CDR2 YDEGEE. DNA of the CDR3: TGTGCCAGCTGCTGCAGTCATCCACGAAGGACCTATGGCTACACCTTC. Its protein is CASCCSHPRRTYGYTF.

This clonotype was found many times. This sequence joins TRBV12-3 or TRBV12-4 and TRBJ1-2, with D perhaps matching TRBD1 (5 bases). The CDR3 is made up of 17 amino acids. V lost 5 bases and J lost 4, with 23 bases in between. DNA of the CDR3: TGTGCCAGCAGTAGGGGATCCACAGCAGGAAAGACCTATGGCTACACCTTC. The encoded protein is CASSRGSTAGKTYGYTF.

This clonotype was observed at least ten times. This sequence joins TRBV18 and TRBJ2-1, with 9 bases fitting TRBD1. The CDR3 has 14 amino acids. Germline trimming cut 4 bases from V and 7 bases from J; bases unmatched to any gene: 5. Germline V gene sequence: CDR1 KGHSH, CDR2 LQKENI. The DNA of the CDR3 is TGTGCCAGCTCACTACAGGGGGCGGGGAATGAGCAGTTCTTC. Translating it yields CASSLQGAGNEQFF. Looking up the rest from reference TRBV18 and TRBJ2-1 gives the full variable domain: NAGVMQNPRHLVRRRGQEARLRCSPMKGHSHVYWYRQLPEEGLKFMVYLQKENIIDESGMPKERFSAEFPKEGPSILRIQQVVRGDSAAYFCASSLQGAGNEQFFGPGTRLTVL.

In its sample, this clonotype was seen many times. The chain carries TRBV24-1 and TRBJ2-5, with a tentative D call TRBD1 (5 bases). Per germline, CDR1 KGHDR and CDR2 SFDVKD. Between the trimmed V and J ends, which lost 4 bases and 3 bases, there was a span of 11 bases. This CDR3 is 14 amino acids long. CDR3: CATSDPVGEETQYF. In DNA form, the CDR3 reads TGTGCCACCAGTGACCCAGTAGGGGAAGAGACCCAGTACTTC.

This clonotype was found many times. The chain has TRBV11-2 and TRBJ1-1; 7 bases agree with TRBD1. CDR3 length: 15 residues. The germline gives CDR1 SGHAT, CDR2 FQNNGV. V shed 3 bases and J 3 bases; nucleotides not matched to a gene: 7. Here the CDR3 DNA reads TGTGCCAGCAGCTTCGGAGACAGGGTATACACTGAAGCTTTCTTT. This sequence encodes CASSFGDRVYTEAFF.

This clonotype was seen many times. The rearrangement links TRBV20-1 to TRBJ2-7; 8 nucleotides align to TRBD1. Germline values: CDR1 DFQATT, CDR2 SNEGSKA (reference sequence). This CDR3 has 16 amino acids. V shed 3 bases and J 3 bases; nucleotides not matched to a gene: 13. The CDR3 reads CSARGTGVPFGYEQYF. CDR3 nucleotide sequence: TGCAGTGCTAGGGGGACAGGTGTCCCATTCGGCTACGAGCAGTACTTC.

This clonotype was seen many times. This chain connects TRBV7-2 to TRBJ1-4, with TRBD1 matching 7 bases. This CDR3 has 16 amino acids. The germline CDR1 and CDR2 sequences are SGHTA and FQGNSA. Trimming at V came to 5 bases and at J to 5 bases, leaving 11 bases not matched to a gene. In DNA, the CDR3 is TGTGCCAGCAGCCCAGGGACAGTTCCCCACAATGAAAAACTGTTTTTT. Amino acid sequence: CASSPGTVPHNEKLFF.

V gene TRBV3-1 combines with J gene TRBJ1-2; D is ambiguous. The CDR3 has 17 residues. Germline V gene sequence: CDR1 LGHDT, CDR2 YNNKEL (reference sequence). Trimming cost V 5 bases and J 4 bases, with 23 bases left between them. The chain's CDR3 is CASSMVSTLQKTYGYTF. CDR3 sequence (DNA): TGTGCCAGCAGCATGGTAAGCACCCTTCAAAAGACCTATGGCTACACCTTC. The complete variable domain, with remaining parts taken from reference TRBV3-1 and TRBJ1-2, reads DTAVSQTPKYLVTQMGNDKSIKCEQNLGHDTMYWYKQDSKKFLKIMFSYNNKELIINETVPNRFSPKSPDKAHLNLHINSLELGDSAVYFCASSMVSTLQKTYGYTFGSGTRLTVV.

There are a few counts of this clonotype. CDR3 nucleotide sequence: TGTGCCAGCAGTTTTCCCGAGACTAGCGGGAGTTTAAATGAGCAGTTCTTC. It translates to CASSFPETSGSLNEQFF. V usage is TRBV12-3 or TRBV12-4 and J usage is TRBJ2-1; 12 positions match TRBD2. V dropped 3 bases and J dropped 7; count of bases not matched to a gene: 10. The CDR3 runs 17 residues.

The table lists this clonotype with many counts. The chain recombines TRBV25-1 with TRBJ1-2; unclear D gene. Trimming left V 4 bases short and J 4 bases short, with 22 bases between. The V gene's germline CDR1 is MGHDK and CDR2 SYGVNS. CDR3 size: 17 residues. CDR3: CASSGISELGKTYGYTF. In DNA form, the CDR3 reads TGTGCCAGCAGTGGTATCTCAGAACTGGGAAAGACCTATGGCTACACCTTC.

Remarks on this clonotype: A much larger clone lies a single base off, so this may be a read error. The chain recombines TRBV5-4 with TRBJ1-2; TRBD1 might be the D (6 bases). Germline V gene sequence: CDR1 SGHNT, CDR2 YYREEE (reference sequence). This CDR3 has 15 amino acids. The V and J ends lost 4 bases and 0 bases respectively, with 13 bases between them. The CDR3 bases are TGTGCCAGCAGCACGGGGGCAGGGGCTAACTATGGCTACACCTTC. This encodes CASSTGAGANYGYTF.

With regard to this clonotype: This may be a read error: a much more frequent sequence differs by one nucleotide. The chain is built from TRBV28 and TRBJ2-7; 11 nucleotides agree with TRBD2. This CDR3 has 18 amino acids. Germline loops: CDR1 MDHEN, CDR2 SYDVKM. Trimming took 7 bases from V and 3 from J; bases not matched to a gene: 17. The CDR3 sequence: CASTSHGLAGGSFYEQYF. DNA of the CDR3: TGTGCCAGCACCTCCCACGGGCTAGCGGGGGGAAGCTTCTACGAGCAGTACTTC. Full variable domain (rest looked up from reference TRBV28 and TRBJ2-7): DVKVTQSSRYLVKRTGEKVFLECVQDMDHENMFWYRQDPGLGLRLIYFSYDVKMKEKGDIPEGYSVSREKKERFSLILESASTNQTSMYLCASTSHGLAGGSFYEQYFGPGTRLTVT.

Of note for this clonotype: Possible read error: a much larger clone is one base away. CDR3 in amino acids: CAGSRGPECRKTYGYTF. As DNA, the CDR3 is TGTGCCGGCAGTAGGGGACCGGAATGTAGAAAGACCTATGGCTACACCTTC. V and J are TRBV6-5 and TRBJ1-2; possible D gene TRBD1, 5 bases. The CDR3 runs 17 residues. Germline lookup yields CDR1 MNHEY and CDR2 SVGAGI.

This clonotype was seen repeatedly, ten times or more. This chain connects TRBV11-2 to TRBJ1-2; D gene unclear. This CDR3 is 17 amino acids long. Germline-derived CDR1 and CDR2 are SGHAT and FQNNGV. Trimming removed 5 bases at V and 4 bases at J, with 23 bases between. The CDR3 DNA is TGTGCCAGCAGCCAACGGCTAACAAGCAGAAAGACCTATGGCTACACCTTC. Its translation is CASSQRLTSRKTYGYTF.

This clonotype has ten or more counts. CDR3 nucleotides: TGTGCCAGCAGCACCGGAAGTCCCATTTCAGGCTTGACCGGGGAGCTGTTTTTT. It translates to CASSTGSPISGLTGELFF. V usage is TRBV3-1 and J usage is TRBJ2-2; D is ambiguous. Trimming took off 5 bases at V and 5 bases at J, with 24 bases between the two ends. This CDR3 has 18 residues. Germline V gives CDR1 LGHDT, CDR2 YNNKEL (reference sequence).

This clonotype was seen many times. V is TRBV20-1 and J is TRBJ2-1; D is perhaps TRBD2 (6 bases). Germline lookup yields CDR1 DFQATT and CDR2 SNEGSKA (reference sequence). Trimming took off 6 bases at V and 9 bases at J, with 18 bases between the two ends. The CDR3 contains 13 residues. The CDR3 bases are TGCAGTGCAACCGGGGGAGTCTGGGGTGAGCAGTTCTTC. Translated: CSATGGVWGEQFF.

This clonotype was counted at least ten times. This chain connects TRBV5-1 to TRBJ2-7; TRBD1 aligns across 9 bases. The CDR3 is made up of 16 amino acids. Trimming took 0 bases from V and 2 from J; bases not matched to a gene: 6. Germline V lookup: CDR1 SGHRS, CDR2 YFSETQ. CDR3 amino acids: CASSLGGQGTAYEQYF. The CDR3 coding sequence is TGCGCCAGCAGCTTGGGGGGACAGGGTACGGCCTACGAGCAGTACTTC. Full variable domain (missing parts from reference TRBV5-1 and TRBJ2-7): KAGVTQTPRYLIKTRGQQVTLSCSPISGHRSVSWYQQTPGQGLQFLFEYFSETQRNKGNFPGRFSGRQFSNSRSEMNVSTLELGDSALYLCASSLGGQGTAYEQYFGPGTRLTVT.

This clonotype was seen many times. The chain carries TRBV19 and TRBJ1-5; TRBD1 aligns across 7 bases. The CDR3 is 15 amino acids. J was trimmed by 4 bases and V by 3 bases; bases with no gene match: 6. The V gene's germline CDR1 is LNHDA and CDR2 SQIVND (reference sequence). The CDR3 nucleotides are TGTGCCAGTAGTATCTCTTGGACAGGTAATCAGCCCCAGCATTTT. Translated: CASSISWTGNQPQHF.

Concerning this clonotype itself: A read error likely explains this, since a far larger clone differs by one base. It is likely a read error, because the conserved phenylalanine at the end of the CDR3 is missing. Written as DNA, the CDR3 is TGTGCCAGCAGCGTATCCCCTCCCATTTCTTTCTCTGAGACCCAGTACCTC. Amino acids: CASSVSPPISFSETQYL. J is TRBJ2-5 and V is TRBV3-1; D uncertain. The germline V gene encodes CDR1 LGHDT and CDR2 YNNKEL (reference sequence). V shed 5 bases and J shed 5 bases, with 24 bases lying between them. This CDR3 region has 17 residues.

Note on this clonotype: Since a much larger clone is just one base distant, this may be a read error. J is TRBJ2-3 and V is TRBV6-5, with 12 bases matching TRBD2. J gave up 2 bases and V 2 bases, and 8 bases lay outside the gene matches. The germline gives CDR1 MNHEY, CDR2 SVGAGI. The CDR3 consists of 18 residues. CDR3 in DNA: TGTGCCAGCAGTTACAGGTTGCCTAGCGGGAGGGTCACAGATACGCAGTATTTT. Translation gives CASSYRLPSGRVTDTQYF.

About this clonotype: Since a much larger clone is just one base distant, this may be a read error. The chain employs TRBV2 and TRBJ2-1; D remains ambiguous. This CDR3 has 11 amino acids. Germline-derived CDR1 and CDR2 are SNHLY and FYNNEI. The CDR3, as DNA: TGTGCCAGAGAGGCCCGGAATGGGCAGTTCTTC. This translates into CAREARNGQFF.

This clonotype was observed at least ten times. The CDR3 DNA reads TGTGCCAGCAGCCAGGGACTAGGGGTTTACAATGAGCAGTTCTTC. Protein: CASSQGLGVYNEQFF. V and J are TRBV7-9 and TRBJ2-1; TRBD2 matches at 8 bases. The CDR3 sequence is 15 residues long. CDR1 SEHNR and CDR2 FQNEAQ come from the germline V gene (reference sequence). The V gene end was trimmed by 5 bases and the J gene end by 4 bases; junction bases not matched to a gene: 7. The complete variable domain, with remaining parts taken from reference TRBV7-9 and TRBJ2-1, reads DTGVSQNPRHKITKRGQNVTFRCDPISEHNRLYWYRQTLGQGPEFLTYFQNEAQLEKSRLLSDRFSAERPKGSFSTLEIQRTEQGDSAMYLCASSQGLGVYNEQFFGPGTRLTVL.

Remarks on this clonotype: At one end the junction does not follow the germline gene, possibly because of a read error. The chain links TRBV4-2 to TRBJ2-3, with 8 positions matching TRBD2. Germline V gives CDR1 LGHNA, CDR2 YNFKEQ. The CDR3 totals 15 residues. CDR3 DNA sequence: TGTGCCGGCAGCCGAGGGACTAGTAGCGCAGATACGCAGTATTTT. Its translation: CAGSRGTSSADTQYF.

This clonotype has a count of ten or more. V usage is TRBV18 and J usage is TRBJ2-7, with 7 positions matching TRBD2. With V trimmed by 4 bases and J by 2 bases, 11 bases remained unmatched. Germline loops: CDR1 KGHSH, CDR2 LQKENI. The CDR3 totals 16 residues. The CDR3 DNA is TGTGCCAGCTCACTCACAGGACTAGTCGTTCCCTACGAGCAGTACTTC. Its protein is CASSLTGLVVPYEQYF.

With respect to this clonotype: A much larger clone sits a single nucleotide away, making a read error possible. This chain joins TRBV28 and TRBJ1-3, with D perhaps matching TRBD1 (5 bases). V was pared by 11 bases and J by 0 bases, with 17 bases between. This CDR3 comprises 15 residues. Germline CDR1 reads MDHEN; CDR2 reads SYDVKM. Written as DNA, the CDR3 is TGTGCCGGCATACTTGACAGCAGCTCTGGAAACACCATATATTTT. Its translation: CAGILDSSSGNTIYF.

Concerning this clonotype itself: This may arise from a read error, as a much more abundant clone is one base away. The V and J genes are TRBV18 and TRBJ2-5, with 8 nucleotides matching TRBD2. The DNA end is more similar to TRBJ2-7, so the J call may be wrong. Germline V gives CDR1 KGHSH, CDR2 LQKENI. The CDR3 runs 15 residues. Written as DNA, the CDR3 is TGTGCCGGCTCACCTAGGACTAGCCGAGAATACGAGCAGTACTTC. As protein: CAGSPRTSREYEQYF.

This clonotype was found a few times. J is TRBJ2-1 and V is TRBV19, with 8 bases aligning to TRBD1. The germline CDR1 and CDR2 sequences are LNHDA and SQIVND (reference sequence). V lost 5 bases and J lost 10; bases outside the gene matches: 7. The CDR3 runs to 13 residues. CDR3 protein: CASSLDREYEQFF. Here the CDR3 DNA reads TGTGCCAGTAGTTTGGACAGGGAGTACGAGCAGTTCTTC.

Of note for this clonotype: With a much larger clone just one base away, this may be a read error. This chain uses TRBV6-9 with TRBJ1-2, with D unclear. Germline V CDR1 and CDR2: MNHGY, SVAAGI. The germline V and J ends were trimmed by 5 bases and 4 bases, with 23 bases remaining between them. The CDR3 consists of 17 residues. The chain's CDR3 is CASSPKPPHGKTYGYTF. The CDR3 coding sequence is TGTGCCAGCAGTCCCAAACCGCCTCACGGAAAGACCTATGGCTACACCTTC.

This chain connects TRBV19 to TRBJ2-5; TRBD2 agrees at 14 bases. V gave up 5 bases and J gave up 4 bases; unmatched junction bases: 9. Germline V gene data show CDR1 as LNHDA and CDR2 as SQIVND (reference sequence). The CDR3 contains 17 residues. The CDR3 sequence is CASSEQGLAGVGETQYF. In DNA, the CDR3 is TGTGCCAGTAGTGAACAGGGACTAGCGGGAGTCGGAGAGACCCAGTACTTC.

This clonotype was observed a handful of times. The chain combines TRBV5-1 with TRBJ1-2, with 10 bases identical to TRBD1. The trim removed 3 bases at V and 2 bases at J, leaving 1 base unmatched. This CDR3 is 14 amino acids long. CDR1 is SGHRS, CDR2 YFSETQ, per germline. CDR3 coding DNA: TGCGCCAGCAGCTGGACAGGGGGAAACTATGGCTACACCTTC. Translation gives CASSWTGGNYGYTF.